Below are 21 T cell receptor beta chains sequenced from a single sample in a study of blood T cell repertoires in COVID-19. Here immunoSEQ multiplex PCR was the method, and the copy in TCRdb shows in-frame clones only, minus some. The repertoire has about 210,000 clones, 84% of them found once; the top ten carry under 10%. The sample comprised peripheral blood. The receptors stem from a woman older than 75 with COVID-19, enrolled during active disease.

This chain uses TRBV3-1 (or the pseudogene TRBV3-2) with TRBJ1-1; D gene ambiguous. In germline, CDR1 is LGHDT, CDR2 YNNKEL (reference sequence). The CDR3 is made up of 11 amino acids. Trimming removed 5 bases from V and 11 bases from J, with 12 bases in between. The CDR3 sequence is CASSGPGDAFF. CDR3 nucleotides: TGTGCCAGCAGCGGCCCGGGTGATGCTTTCTTT.

V gene TRBV5-5 combines with J gene TRBJ2-2; 9 bases align to TRBD2. The CDR3 is made up of 18 amino acids. CDR1 and CDR2 (germline): SGHKS, YYEKEE (reference sequence). J was trimmed by 6 bases and V by 4 bases; bases with no gene match: 16. DNA for the CDR3: TGTGCCAGCAGCCTCCTTCGGGCGGGAGGGCCGGACTCCGGGGAGCTGTTTTTT. Translated, it gives CASSLLRAGGPDSGELFF.

There are a few counts of this clone. This chain's CDR3 is CAISESDLPGDQPQHF. CDR3 nucleotides: TGTGCCATCAGTGAGTCAGACCTCCCAGGGGATCAGCCCCAGCATTTT. The chain joins TRBV10-3 to TRBJ1-5, with D possibly TRBD1 on 6 matching bases. The CDR3 is 16 residues long. Per the germline V gene, CDR1 is ENHRY and CDR2 is SYGVKD. The ends were cut back, 0 bases at V and 5 bases at J, with 14 bases in the middle.

The chain combines TRBV6-5 with TRBJ1-1; TRBD1 agrees at 10 bases. This CDR3 contains 14 residues. V shed 4 bases and J 8 bases; nucleotides not matched to a gene: 7. Germline V gene sequence: CDR1 MNHEY, CDR2 SVGAGI. This CDR3 is CASSFRQGAEEAFF. Here the CDR3 DNA reads TGTGCCAGCAGTTTCCGACAGGGGGCTGAGGAAGCTTTCTTT.

This clone appeared a single time. The J gene is TRBJ1-5, the V gene TRBV4-1, with D tentatively TRBD1 (5 bases). The CDR3 consists of 13 residues. V lost 4 bases to trimming and J lost 6 bases, with 10 bases between them. Germline V CDR1 and CDR2: MGHRA, YSYEKL. The CDR3 loop is CASSPPGGQPQHF. The CDR3 coding sequence is TGCGCCAGCAGCCCCCCGGGGGGTCAGCCCCAGCATTTT.

The gene calls are TRBV18 and TRBJ1-6; D possibly corresponds to TRBD1 (5 bases). This CDR3 has 14 residues. The germline V gene has CDR1 KGHSH and CDR2 LQKENI. Trimming stripped 6 bases from V and 5 bases from J, with 11 bases between. The CDR3 reads CASSSGGDNSPLHF. The CDR3 nucleotides read TGTGCCAGCTCTTCGGGGGGGGATAATTCACCCCTCCACTTT.

This chain links TRBV5-6 with TRBJ2-5; the match to TRBD1 covers 9 bases. V shed 0 bases and J 5 bases; nucleotides not matched to a gene: 8. Germline CDR1 SGHDT, CDR2 YYEEEE. The CDR3 contains 16 residues. CDR3 sequence: CASSLGGGQGMETQYF. The CDR3 DNA reads TGTGCCAGCAGCTTGGGTGGCGGACAGGGGATGGAGACCCAGTACTTC. The full variable domain, in which reference TRBV5-6 and TRBJ2-5 provide the parts outside the CDR3, is DAGVTQSPTHLIKTRGQQVTLRCSPKSGHDTVSWYQQALGQGPQFIFQYYEEEERQRGNFPDRFSGHQFPNYSSELNVNALLLGDSALYLCASSLGGGQGMETQYFGPGTRLLVL.

This chain links TRBV9 with TRBJ1-4; possible D gene TRBD1, 6 bases. V was clipped by 0 bases and J by 4 bases, with 13 bases between them. This CDR3 is built from 16 residues. The germline CDR1 and CDR2 sequences are SGDLS and YYNGEE. CDR3 sequence: CASSVGLTGLNEKLFF. In DNA, the CDR3 is TGTGCCAGCAGCGTAGGTCTGACAGGACTTAATGAAAAACTGTTTTTT.

The chain couples TRBV5-6 to TRBJ2-5, with D uncertain. From germline, CDR1 is SGHDT and CDR2 YYEEEE. This CDR3 is 14 amino acids long. V lost 2 bases, J lost 2 bases, and 10 bases lay in between. The CDR3 region is CASSFGANQETQYF. The DNA of the CDR3 is TGTGCCAGCAGCTTTGGAGCAAATCAAGAGACCCAGTACTTC.

The V call is TRBV2, the J call TRBJ1-5; unclear D gene. This CDR3 is built from 15 residues. The V gene's germline CDR1 is SNHLY and CDR2 FYNNEI. Trimming cost V 9 bases and J 1 base, with 16 bases left between them. CDR3 region: CASGAKLRSNQPQHF. Here the CDR3 DNA reads TGTGCCAGTGGAGCTAAACTTCGGAGCAATCAGCCCCAGCATTTT.

The chain couples TRBV19 to TRBJ1-4, with 8 positions matching TRBD1. This CDR3 has 15 amino acids. CDR1 and CDR2 from the germline V gene are LNHDA and SQIVND (reference sequence). The ends lost 4 bases at V and 5 bases at J; junction bases unmatched: 6. The CDR3 nucleotides are TGTGCCAGTAGTAGTCCGGGACAGGCGAATGAAAAACTGTTTTTT. Translated: CASSSPGQANEKLFF.

The J gene is TRBJ2-7, the V gene TRBV5-1; 12 positions agree with TRBD2. Germline trimming cut 4 bases from V and 1 base from J; bases unmatched to any gene: 3. Germline CDR1 and CDR2: SGHRS and YFSETQ. The CDR3 has 15 amino acids. CDR3 loop: CASSPTSGRSYEQYF. CDR3 nucleotides: TGCGCCAGCAGCCCTACTAGCGGGAGGTCCTACGAGCAGTACTTC.

As DNA, the CDR3 is TGTGCCAGTAGTATAGTAGTCGGGGATCGCAATCAGCCCCAGCATTTT. Protein product: CASSIVVGDRNQPQHF. This chain uses TRBV19 with TRBJ1-5; D uncertain. Germline assignment: CDR1 LNHDA and CDR2 SQIVND (reference sequence). V lost 1 base and J lost 2, with 12 bases in between. This CDR3 spans 16 amino acids.

The genes are TRBV2 and TRBJ1-4, with D perhaps TRBD1 (6 bases). Trimming stripped 4 bases from V and 0 bases from J, with 9 bases between. CDR1 is SNHLY and CDR2 is FYNNEI in the germline V gene. The CDR3 extends over 15 amino acids. The CDR3 region has the DNA TGTGCCAGCAGTGTAGGGGGGGCAACTAATGAAAAACTGTTTTTT. Translating gives CASSVGGATNEKLFF.

The chain combines TRBV6-5 with TRBJ1-3, with a possible D match to TRBD1 (5 bases). V shed 6 bases and J shed 4 bases, with 10 bases lying between them. Germline V gives CDR1 MNHEY, CDR2 SVGAGI. This CDR3 has 13 amino acids. The CDR3 reads CASRLDNGNTIYF. Written as DNA, the CDR3 is TGTGCCAGCAGACTGGACAACGGAAACACCATATATTTT.

The chain combines TRBV1 with TRBJ1-2; the D call of TRBD1 is as the table states it, not checked on the DNA. TRBV1 is flagged as a pseudogene. There are 15 residues in the CDR3. The CDR3 sequence is CTSRHRDRVDYGYTF. CDR3 DNA: TGCACCAGCAGACATCGGGACAGGGTAGACTATGGCTACACCTTC.

The chain uses TRBV6-5 and TRBJ1-1; D is unresolved. V lost 7 bases to trimming and J lost 5 bases, with 20 bases between them. Per germline, CDR1 MNHEY and CDR2 SVGAGI. This CDR3 comprises 15 residues. Here the CDR3 reads CASTQTQAPWTEAFF. In DNA form, the CDR3 reads TGTGCCAGCACCCAGACCCAGGCGCCGTGGACTGAAGCTTTCTTT.

The chain carries TRBV19 and TRBJ2-2; 9 bases align to TRBD2. Per germline, CDR1 LNHDA and CDR2 SQIVND (reference sequence). CDR3 length equals 16 residues. The ends lost 6 bases at V and 2 bases at J; junction bases unmatched: 7. Written as DNA, the CDR3 is TGTGCCAGTAGGTGGCTAGCGGGAAGTAACACCGGGGAGCTGTTTTTT. Protein sequence: CASRWLAGSNTGELFF.

This clone was seen a handful of times. The chain links TRBV24-1 to TRBJ2-3; 8 bases fit TRBD2. The germline V gene has CDR1 KGHDR and CDR2 SFDVKD. The CDR3 is 16 residues long. The J segment lost 3 bases and the V segment lost 1 base, leaving 5 bases of the junction unmatched. The CDR3 region has the DNA TGTGCCACCAGTGATTTCTCGGGAGGGAGGACAGATACGCAGTATTTT. Protein: CATSDFSGGRTDTQYF.

The gene calls are TRBV28 and TRBJ1-2; weak D call: TRBD1 (5 bases). Germline CDR1 is MDHEN and CDR2 is SYDVKM. V shed 5 bases and J shed 2 bases, with 12 bases lying between them. This CDR3 region has 14 residues. The CDR3 nucleotides read TGTGCCAGCAGTCCTCGGACACGCAACTATGGCTACACCTTC. Its protein product is CASSPRTRNYGYTF.

The gene calls are TRBV5-1 and TRBJ1-1; D may be TRBD1 (5 bases). CDR1 is SGHRS, CDR2 YFSETQ, per germline. V shed 1 base and J shed 0 bases, with 10 bases lying between them. This CDR3 is 15 amino acids long. CDR3 nucleotide sequence: TGCGCCAGCAGCTTGAGTGGGGGGATGAACACTGAAGCTTTCTTT. Translation: CASSLSGGMNTEAFF.